Shown below are 32 T cell receptor beta chains from a single sample sequenced in a study of blood T cell repertoires in COVID-19 (dated by TCRdb to the early 2020s). The protocol used for the library was the immunoSEQ multiplex PCR assay. TCRdb obtained this table from immuneACCESS and retained in-frame rearrangements with V and J assigned. These tables miss some clones; where compared with another copy, unresolved V genes account for less than half of the shortfall, and the remainder is unexplained. Across this sample there are about 170,000 clones, with around nine tenths seen only once. About 2.5% of the sample comes from the top ten. Sequencing was done on a sample of peripheral blood. Receptors originate from a woman over 75 with COVID-19, enrolled during active disease.

The V and J genes are TRBV19 and TRBJ1-2; 12 bases fit TRBD1. The CDR3 sequence is 17 residues long. With 5 bases clipped from V and 2 bases from J, the junction kept 9 bases outside the gene matches. Germline V lookup: CDR1 LNHDA, CDR2 SQIVND (reference sequence). The CDR3 sequence is CASSGLRDRGLNYGYTF. The CDR3 region has the DNA TGTGCCAGTAGTGGACTCCGGGACAGGGGGCTGAACTATGGCTACACCTTC.

This clone was found a few times. V usage is TRBV5-1 and J usage is TRBJ2-4, with 11 bases aligning to TRBD2. The CDR3 runs to 14 residues. Germline-derived CDR1 and CDR2 are SGHRS and YFSETQ. V lost 5 bases, J lost 5 bases, and 3 bases stayed unmatched. CDR3 nucleotide sequence: TGCGCCAGCAGAGTACTAGCGGGAGAAAACATTCAGTACTTC. Translated, it gives CASRVLAGENIQYF.

V usage is TRBV28 and J usage is TRBJ1-5; D might be TRBD1 (5 bases). Between the trimmed V and J ends, which lost 8 bases and 6 bases, there was a span of 20 bases. Germline CDR1 reads MDHEN; CDR2 reads SYDVKM. The CDR3 is 15 amino acids. CDR3 in amino acids: CASYPSRGGSQPQHF. CDR3 DNA: TGTGCCAGCTACCCTTCACGGGGGGGTTCTCAGCCCCAGCATTTT. The whole variable domain, filled in from reference TRBV28 and TRBJ1-5, reads DVKVTQSSRYLVKRTGEKVFLECVQDMDHENMFWYRQDPGLGLRLIYFSYDVKMKEKGDIPEGYSVSREKKERFSLILESASTNQTSMYLCASYPSRGGSQPQHFGDGTRLSIL.

The chain couples TRBV19 to TRBJ1-2; TRBD1 aligns across 7 bases. Per the germline V gene, CDR1 is LNHDA and CDR2 is SQIVND (reference sequence). V lost 9 bases, J lost 0 bases, and 10 bases stayed unmatched. CDR3 length: 15 residues. The chain's CDR3 is CASAPSGTANYGYTF. Written as DNA, the CDR3 is TGTGCCAGCGCCCCTTCCGGGACAGCTAACTATGGCTACACCTTC.

This rearrangement joins TRBV3-1 (or the pseudogene TRBV3-2) to TRBJ1-1, with D uncertain. Germline-derived CDR1 and CDR2 are LGHDT and YNNKEL (reference sequence). V was trimmed by 3 bases and J by 0 bases, leaving 11 bases between them. CDR3 size: 15 residues. CDR3 loop: CASSQGVIMNTEAFF. In nucleotides, the CDR3 is TGTGCCAGCAGCCAGGGAGTTATTATGAACACTGAAGCTTTCTTT.

In its sample, this clone was seen once. This chain joins TRBV6-2 or TRBV6-3 and TRBJ2-3; D may be TRBD1 (5 bases). V lost 5 bases, J lost 2 bases, and 11 bases lay in between. The germline CDR1 and CDR2 sequences are MNHEY and SVGEGT. The CDR3 totals 14 residues. The CDR3 nucleotides are TGTGCCAGCAGTCACAGGCAACACACAGATACGCAGTATTTT. Its protein product is CASSHRQHTDTQYF.

The chain is built from TRBV27 and TRBJ2-7, with 8 bases that match TRBD2. CDR3 length: 13 residues. Unmatched junction bases numbered 1, after V lost 3 bases and J lost 3 bases. Germline CDR1 and CDR2: MNHEY and SMNVEV (reference sequence). In DNA, the CDR3 is TGTGCCAGCAGTTTTCGGGGGGGCTACGAGCAGTACTTC. It encodes CASSFRGGYEQYF.

The sample holds one count of this clone. This chain connects TRBV19 to TRBJ1-5; 10 bases are a match to TRBD1. This CDR3 region has 16 residues. Germline CDR1 reads LNHDA; CDR2 reads SQIVND (reference sequence). V shed 6 bases and J 0 bases; nucleotides not matched to a gene: 5. CDR3 nucleotide sequence: TGTGCCAGTAGAGGGGACAGGGGATATAGCAATCAGCCCCAGCATTTT. Translation gives CASRGDRGYSNQPQHF.

V gene TRBV5-1 combines with J gene TRBJ2-3, with 9 bases that match TRBD2. This CDR3 region has 16 residues. V gave up 4 bases and J gave up 2 bases; unmatched junction bases: 8. CDR1 and CDR2 (germline): SGHRS, YFSETQ. The CDR3 DNA reads as TGCGCCAGCAGCGGATTAGCGGGAGATCTCACAGATACGCAGTATTTT. Its translation: CASSGLAGDLTDTQYF.

The V and J genes are TRBV5-1 and TRBJ1-3; no definite D call. The CDR3 loop spans 14 amino acids. The germline V and J ends were trimmed by 6 bases and 0 bases, with 10 bases remaining between them. The germline V gene encodes CDR1 SGHRS and CDR2 YFSETQ. CDR3 coding DNA: TGCGCCAGCAAACCTGAGGCCTCTGGAAACACCATATATTTT. Amino acids: CASKPEASGNTIYF.

CDR3 protein: CASSLEGGREAFF. The CDR3 nucleotides are TGTGCCAGCAGCTTAGAAGGGGGCAGGGAAGCTTTCTTT. The J gene is TRBJ1-1, the V gene TRBV7-9; 7 bases match TRBD1. Trimming removed 1 base from V and 8 bases from J; junction bases left unmatched: 4. The germline V gene has CDR1 SEHNR and CDR2 FQNEAQ (reference sequence). This CDR3 contains 13 residues. Supplemented by reference TRBV7-9 and TRBJ1-1, the full variable domain reads DTGVSQNPRHKITKRGQNVTFRCDPISEHNRLYWYRQTLGQGPEFLTYFQNEAQLEKSRLLSDRFSAERPKGSFSTLEIQRTEQGDSAMYLCASSLEGGREAFFGQGTRLTVV.

The V and J genes are TRBV6-5 and TRBJ2-5; 7 positions agree with TRBD1. The CDR3 covers 14 residues. J lost 5 bases, V lost 4 bases, and 7 bases had no gene match. Germline CDR1 is MNHEY and CDR2 is SVGAGI. CDR3 loop: CASSFIQGLETQYF. The CDR3 DNA sequence: TGTGCCAGCAGTTTCATACAGGGGTTGGAGACCCAGTACTTC.

V gene TRBV19 combines with J gene TRBJ1-1; a weak D match, TRBD1 (6 bases). Germline V gene data show CDR1 as LNHDA and CDR2 as SQIVND (reference sequence). The V and J ends lost 2 bases and 0 bases respectively, with 10 bases between them. The CDR3 runs to 15 residues. In DNA, the CDR3 is TGTGCCAGTAGTATACTAGACAGGCTGAACACTGAAGCTTTCTTT. It translates to CASSILDRLNTEAFF. The full variable domain, its missing parts supplied by reference TRBV19 and TRBJ1-1, is DGGITQSPKYLFRKEGQNVTLSCEQNLNHDAMYWYRQDPGQGLRLIYYSQIVNDFQKGDIAEGYSVSREKKESFPLTVTSAQKNPTAFYLCASSILDRLNTEAFFGQGTRLTVV.

The chain joins TRBV10-3 to TRBJ2-7, with 8 bases that match TRBD1. CDR1 is ENHRY, CDR2 SYGVKD, per germline. V lost 10 bases and J lost 3; bases outside the gene matches: 8. This CDR3 comprises 13 residues. CDR3 bases: TGTGCCACTCATAAGACAGGGGACTACGAGCAGTACTTC. It specifies CATHKTGDYEQYF.

V gene TRBV21-1 combines with J gene TRBJ2-1; the D call of TRBD2 is as the table states it, not checked on the DNA. TRBV21-1 is a pseudogene locus. This CDR3 has 14 amino acids. DNA of the CDR3: TGTGCCAGCAGCCCCCCGGAGGGATCGGATGAGCAGTTCTTC. Translation gives CASSPPEGSDEQFF.

The chain recombines TRBV27 with TRBJ1-5; TRBD1 matches at 10 bases. The germline V gene has CDR1 MNHEY and CDR2 SMNVEV (reference sequence). V shed 3 bases and J 6 bases; nucleotides not matched to a gene: 5. This CDR3 is built from 15 residues. The CDR3, as DNA: TGTGCCAGCAGTTTGGGACAGGGGTCTGGTCAGCCCCAGCATTTT. It translates to CASSLGQGSGQPQHF.

The chain combines TRBV15 with TRBJ2-1; 7 bases fit TRBD2. V lost 2 bases, J lost 7 bases, and 5 bases stayed unmatched. This CDR3 has 14 amino acids. Per the germline V gene, CDR1 is LNHNV and CDR2 is YYDKDF (reference sequence). The CDR3 spells CATSRKRDSNEQFF. CDR3 sequence (DNA): TGTGCCACCAGCAGAAAGCGGGACTCTAATGAGCAGTTCTTC.

The chain couples TRBV6-6 to TRBJ1-6, with a weak D call TRBD1 (5 bases). Looked up from germline, CDR1 is MNHNY and CDR2 is SVGAGI (reference sequence). Between the trimmed V and J ends, which lost 1 base and 8 bases, there was a span of 12 bases. The CDR3 sequence is 15 residues long. The CDR3 loop reads CASSYLGDSYSPLHF. The CDR3 nucleotides read TGTGCCAGCAGTTACTTGGGGGACTCCTATTCACCCCTCCACTTT.

This chain joins TRBV18 and TRBJ1-4, with a tentative D call TRBD1 (5 bases). The CDR3 has 14 residues. Germline-derived CDR1 and CDR2 are KGHSH and LQKENI. The V and J ends lost 5 bases and 7 bases respectively, with 14 bases between them. The CDR3 is CASSVRQGGEKLFF. The CDR3 DNA reads TGTGCCAGCTCAGTCCGGCAGGGAGGTGAAAAACTGTTTTTT.

This clone was seen once. The chain links TRBV6-1 to TRBJ1-6; D not resolved. The CDR3 spans 15 residues. The V end lost 0 bases, the J end lost 7 bases, and 10 bases lay between the germline ends. Looked up from germline, CDR1 is MNHNS and CDR2 is SASEGT. The CDR3 sequence: CASSEAGAGNSPLHF. DNA of the CDR3: TGTGCCAGCAGTGAAGCGGGCGCCGGAAATTCACCCCTCCACTTT.

The chain joins TRBV11-3 to TRBJ2-3, with TRBD2 identical over 8 bases. This CDR3 region has 12 residues. J lost 6 bases, V lost 11 bases, and 7 bases had no gene match. CDR1 and CDR2 from the germline V gene are SGHNT and YENEEA. CDR3 sequence reads: CARKGGRDTQYF. CDR3 DNA: TGTGCCCGCAAAGGCGGGAGGGATACGCAGTATTTT.

V is TRBV5-6 and J is TRBJ1-2, with D hard to call. V gave up 1 base and J gave up 4 bases, with 11 bases separating them. Per the germline V gene, CDR1 is SGHDT and CDR2 is YYEEEE. The CDR3 runs to 14 residues. The CDR3 sequence is CASSLIGSSYGYTF. The CDR3 nucleotides read TGTGCCAGCAGCTTGATCGGTTCGAGCTATGGCTACACCTTC.

The rearrangement uses TRBV5-4 and TRBJ2-1, with 7 bases that match TRBD2. J was trimmed by 9 bases and V by 0 bases; bases with no gene match: 12. Germline values: CDR1 SGHNT, CDR2 YYREEE (reference sequence). The CDR3 is 16 amino acids. The CDR3 sequence is CASSLGGGLFPGEQFF. As DNA, the CDR3 is TGTGCCAGCAGCTTGGGGGGGGGACTCTTCCCCGGTGAGCAGTTCTTC. The entire variable domain, with the rest obtained from reference TRBV5-4 and TRBJ2-1, is as follows: ETGVTQSPTHLIKTRGQQVTLRCSSQSGHNTVSWYQQALGQGPQFIFQYYREEENGRGNFPPRFSGLQFPNYSSELNVNALELDDSALYLCASSLGGGLFPGEQFFGPGTRLTVL.

This sequence joins TRBV7-7 and TRBJ2-5; weak D call: TRBD2 (5 bases). CDR3 size: 13 residues. V shed 5 bases and J shed 4 bases, with 11 bases lying between them. Germline V gene data show CDR1 as SSHAT and CDR2 as FNYEAQ (reference sequence). DNA of the CDR3: TGTGCCAGCAGCCCCGACCGGGGAGAGACCCAGTACTTC. Encoded protein: CASSPDRGETQYF.

The rearrangement joins TRBV28 to TRBJ2-6; D remains ambiguous. The V end lost 10 bases, the J end lost 1 base, and 17 bases lay between the germline ends. The germline V gene encodes CDR1 MDHEN and CDR2 SYDVKM. The CDR3 sequence is 16 residues long. The CDR3 DNA reads TGTGCCACCATTGGAGAGCCCCAATCTGGGGCCAACGTCCTGACTTTC. This codes for CATIGEPQSGANVLTF.

This clone was counted once. This CDR3 reads CASSEGGLGYEQYF. Here the CDR3 DNA reads TGTGCCAGCAGTGAGGGGGGGCTCGGTTACGAGCAGTACTTC. The chain uses TRBV28 and TRBJ2-7; the D gene is possibly TRBD2 (7 bases). Germline V lookup: CDR1 MDHEN, CDR2 SYDVKM. The CDR3 totals 14 residues. The ends were cut back, 5 bases at V and 4 bases at J, with 15 bases in the middle.

As DNA, the CDR3 is TGTGCCAGCAGTGAAGAAGGCGGCAGACGGGGTAATTCACCCCTCCACTTT. This translates into CASSEEGGRRGNSPLHF. The chain combines TRBV2 with TRBJ1-6; D gene unclear. Germline V gives CDR1 SNHLY, CDR2 FYNNEI. V was cut by 1 base and J by 6 bases, with 16 bases left in between. The CDR3 totals 17 residues.

This clone appeared once. CDR3 sequence reads: CASSIGSGYGYTF. CDR3 bases: TGTGCCAGTAGTATAGGGAGCGGCTATGGCTACACCTTC. This chain joins TRBV19 and TRBJ1-2; the D is unclear. Looked up from germline, CDR1 is LNHDA and CDR2 is SQIVND (reference sequence). V was clipped by 1 base and J by 4 bases, with 7 bases between them. This CDR3 spans 13 amino acids. The full variable domain, with the rest looked up from reference TRBV19 and TRBJ1-2, is DGGITQSPKYLFRKEGQNVTLSCEQNLNHDAMYWYRQDPGQGLRLIYYSQIVNDFQKGDIAEGYSVSREKKESFPLTVTSAQKNPTAFYLCASSIGSGYGYTFGSGTRLTVV.

This chain connects TRBV9 to TRBJ2-7; the match to TRBD2 covers 11 bases. This CDR3 is built from 15 residues. Germline trimming cut 3 bases from V and 3 bases from J; bases unmatched to any gene: 5. Per the germline V gene, CDR1 is SGDLS and CDR2 is YYNGEE. The CDR3 DNA sequence: TGTGCCAGCAGCGCGGGACTAGCGGAAGACTACGAGCAGTACTTC. It specifies CASSAGLAEDYEQYF.

V is TRBV7-2 and J is TRBJ2-1; TRBD1 agrees at 7 bases. CDR1 SGHTA and CDR2 FQGNSA come from the germline V gene. V gave up 5 bases and J gave up 0 bases; unmatched junction bases: 7. This CDR3 has 16 amino acids. For the CDR3, the DNA is TGTGCCAGCAGCCCCTTGACAGGGAGCTCCTACAATGAGCAGTTCTTC. This codes for CASSPLTGSSYNEQFF.

The chain has TRBV10-3 and TRBJ1-5; 9 nucleotides line up with TRBD1. The CDR3 has 15 residues. Germline CDR1 ENHRY, CDR2 SYGVKD. Trimming took 3 bases from V and 6 from J; bases not matched to a gene: 6. This CDR3 reads CAISDTGQGFQPQHF. CDR3 sequence (DNA): TGTGCCATCAGTGATACGGGACAGGGCTTTCAGCCCCAGCATTTT.

The chain couples TRBV27 to TRBJ1-3, with 7 bases matching TRBD1. Germline V gene data show CDR1 as MNHEY and CDR2 as SMNVEV (reference sequence). V lost 5 bases to trimming and J lost 2 bases; unmatched junction nucleotides: 9. The CDR3 totals 16 residues. In DNA, the CDR3 is TGTGCCAGCAGTCCGAGACAGGGAATTGCTGGAAACACCATATATTTT. Residues: CASSPRQGIAGNTIYF.